This section outlines one TCR beta chain sequence together with its context. It has no known antigen specificity. No much larger clone is present one base from it, and per-base qualities are unavailable. In total, fewer than 750 healthy bone marrow donors made up the cohort. At the time of sampling, all cohort members were nominally healthy, though unrecorded immune exposures were likely present. The donor was CMV seronegative and was included in the group of a few hundred seronegative cohort members. A peripheral blood sample was provided by each donor, and peripheral blood mononuclear cells were used for TCR beta sequencing. The Qiagen DNeasy Blood Extraction Kit was used to extract genomic DNA from the blood cell samples. The data were taken from a study of cytomegalovirus exposure and HLA in healthy donors (dated by TCRdb to 2017 to 2019). A note on the overall study: An earlier analysis of approximately 640 of the donors reported approximately 300 Gb of sequence data and some 100 million unique TCR beta sequences from about 180 million T cells. An early release that covered some 640 HLA-typed donors contained approximately 300 gigabases of sequencing data and approximately 85 million unique TCR sequences. The genetic ancestry cluster associated with self-reported Caucasian donors included roughly four fifths of the 350 to 500 genotyped donors. The study was designed to test whether signatures of past pathogen exposure could be identified by cataloging public T cell receptors. Using immunosequencing, the study profiled T cell repertoires from 666 subjects and related those repertoires to cytomegalovirus serostatus. In addition to the first cohort of several hundred subjects, a separate validation cohort of approximately 120 different subjects was used. To predict cytomegalovirus infection status, the study combined high-throughput TCR immunosequencing, statistical association of individual TCRs with disease status, and machine learning. In a later analysis, previously published TCR beta repertoires from 670 or so donors were re-analyzed and high-resolution HLA genotyping was added so that TCR occurrence patterns could be studied. Rather than using new phenotypic data, the later analysis identified candidate immune exposures from TCR beta sequences and from how often those sequences occurred across donors. In an earlier analysis of 587 of the donors, high-throughput TCR beta sequencing was used to judge whether each TCR beta V gene segment behaved as functional or pseudogenic. Alongside the repertoire data, information on donor age, sex, ethnicity and CMV serostatus was compiled. Genome-wide SNP genotypes for about three fifths of the 666 donors were used in a later genetic analysis, which treated that subset as a discovery cohort. All discovery cohort repertoires had been generated using a single sequencing platform. HLA typing included class I and class II loci at four-digit resolution. The number of donors typed differed by locus, with about 620-630 for A, B, C, DRB1 and DQB1, over 500 for DQA1, about 610 for DPA1, and over 400 for DPB1. Five DR-DQ haplotypes were handled as single units for association and clustering, since linkage in the cohort was strong. Among about 410 genotyped donors of the cohort, an average of approximately 240,000 unique TCR beta nucleotide sequences was sequenced per donor, of which 15% to 20% were non-productive. Here is what the overall study found, with its caveats: Because counts were too low, 15 to 20 rarely observed V segments, including chromosome 9 orphons, were excluded from the earlier analysis of several hundred of the donors. A cluster of highly shared sequence variants was judged likely to be a technical artifact of the sequencing pipeline. A few of the identified cytomegalovirus-associated TCR beta chains were confirmed in vitro to be specific for cytomegalovirus antigens. Several of the top co-occurrence clusters appeared to be linked to parvovirus B19, influenza, CMV and Epstein-Barr virus, according to a later analysis. Assigning TCR associations to individual alleles was difficult when HLA alleles, especially DR and DQ, strongly co-occurred. A total of fewer than 200 TCR beta chains were listed by the study as associated with cytomegalovirus. In an earlier analysis of roughly 560 of the donors, most TCR beta V segments were observed in productive rearrangements about 87% or about 30% of the time, broadly matching IMGT annotations. Most TCR sequences were observed very rarely across donors, whereas some public TCRs were present in many individuals. A later analysis found that HLA-associated TCR beta chains were more clonally expanded and had lower generation probabilities than equally common non-associated chains. In a later genetic analysis, a missense DCLRE1C variant was associated with V-gene and J-gene trimming of TCR beta chains, and the association was replicated in an independent cohort. Some IMGT-functional V segments, including TRBV6-2 and TRBV6-3, could not be distinguished by the 87-base-pair reads and were therefore excluded. Sequencing depth was assumed to be roughly uniform across donors in the presence/absence analyses, though that assumption may not hold. In both the original and validation cohorts, the classifier was reported to diagnose cytomegalovirus status with high specificity and sensitivity. Compared with the roughly 700-donor mean, donors in an Asian-associated ancestry cluster had fewer N-insertions in productive TCRs, according to a later genetic analysis. A further reported finding was that TCR beta sequences accurately predicted the HLA-A and HLA-B alleles for most subjects in the first cohort. A later analysis associated 16,951 TCR beta sequences with specific HLA alleles at a false discovery rate of 0.05. Because some donors lacked HLA typing at each locus, the association tests relied only on the typed subset. Linkage disequilibrium might explain the correlated functional status among segregating V segments, but an unknown experimental factor could not be excluded. In a later analysis, most CMV-associated TCR beta chains were found to appear HLA-restricted, with HLA associations seemingly driven largely by CMV exposure. In a later analysis, the rate of TCR association differed among HLA loci, with DRB1 alleles having the most associated TCRs and HLA-C alleles having the fewest. This cohort had only TCR beta chains sequenced, and the lack of alpha or paired-chain data limited which features could be detected. For the cohort, immune exposure information was limited to CMV serostatus. The authors suggested that the approach could potentially be extended to other disease states and immunological phenotypes.

From its cysteine to its phenylalanine, the CDR3 spans 14 amino acids. The sequence is cut down to CDR3 DNA, 42 bases in frame from base 1. V loses 3 bases at its end and J loses 3 bases; junction bases beyond the gene matches: 4. As encoded in the germline V gene, CDR1 is SGHRS while CDR2 is YFSETQ. To prepare the library, the immunoSEQ multiplex PCR assay was applied. A mixture of 60 forward primers for TCR Vbeta segments and 13 reverse primers for TCR Jbeta segments was used in the multiplex PCR. A multiplex PCR assay on genomic DNA amplified the CDR3 region of rearranged TCR beta genes. The Illumina HiSeq System was used to sequence the amplified TCR beta libraries as 87-base-pair reads. On the authors' methods: A later analysis counted tens of millions of unique TCR beta chains across the 550 to 700 repertoires, and around 12 million of these chains were shared by at least two donors. To remove PCR and sequencing errors, raw reads were error-corrected and collapsed into unique sequences using a nearest-neighbor algorithm that merged closely related sequences. To assign V, D and J gene segments, CDR3 sequences were aligned to IMGT reference sequences. For a sequence to be retained, a match of at least six nucleotides to both a V gene segment and a J gene segment was required. A rearrangement was called productive if the CDR3 had no stop codons and remained in frame with V and J, and every other rearrangement was called non-productive. Following IMGT convention, CDR3 was defined as the stretch from the second conserved V-encoded cysteine to the conserved J-encoded phenylalanine. Sequences without an unambiguous match to a single V gene segment were excluded from the earlier analysis of about 630 of the donors. An earlier analysis of 500 to 700 of the donors classified V segments as functional when productive rearrangements were above 56.7% and as segregating when the standard deviation between donors was above 5%. To diagnose cytomegalovirus status from the catalog of TCR beta chain sequences, a statistical classification framework was built. In a later analysis, V and J genes were assigned by comparing TCR nucleotide sequences against IMGT/GENE-DB human TR gene sequences. A later analysis assigned CDR3 sequences and most-parsimonious VDJ recombination scenarios with the TCRdist pipeline. In a later analysis, each TCR beta chain was defined by its CDR3 amino acid sequence together with its V-gene family, and reads without a unique V-gene family were excluded. A later analysis removed 592 highly shared, low-generation-probability nucleotide sequences to deal with suspected cross-contamination and a sequencing artifact. A later analysis calculated a clonal expansion index for each public chain from normalized within-repertoire ranks of inferred template counts. Generation probabilities in a later analysis came from a VDJ recombination model fitted to out-of-frame rearrangements, and those results were checked against IGoR. A later analysis scored TCR-TCR, TCR-HLA and TCR-CMV co-occurrence with hypergeometric tests, applying a repertoire-size bias correction to TCR pairs. False discovery rates were estimated in a later analysis by permuting HLA or CMV assignments 20 times. In a later analysis, co-occurring TCRs were grouped using DBSCAN, and TCRdist sequence similarity was added for clustering within HLA-allele-positive subsets. For co-occurrence clustering, repertoires with fewer than 30,000 or more than 120,000 public chains were excluded, along with five repertoires with anomalous nucleotide sharing. In TCRdb, the immuneACCESS table is reduced to in-frame sequences with V and J assigned. These tables do not hold every clone; where another copy was compared, an unresolved V gene accounts for under half, and the others remain unexplained. D and trimming were read from the DNA, whereas the V and J calls and clone size are those reported in that table. For this sample there are 130,000 or so clones; around 75% appear just once. Together, the top ten hold around 3.4% of the sample.

Sequencing input: PBMCs. Here the chain combines TRBV5-1 and TRBJ2-7; 9 bases in the middle match TRBD2. This TCR came from a middle-aged man in good health and CMV-seronegative. CDR3 loop: CASSSTSGDYEQYF. In nucleotides, the sequence is TGCGCCAGCAGCTCGACTAGCGGTGACTACGAGCAGTACTTC.